Listed here is a single TCR beta chain. Its specificity is unknown. These data belong to a study of blood T cells in healthy people across ages. Regarding the study as a whole: CMV status of donors was unknown, possibly confounding expanded clonotype changes. Correlation between TCR beta diversity and naive T cell percentage was strong. The recorded TCR beta diversity per million T cells decreased in a roughly linear manner with age.

Primed by a sample-barcoded 5' primer and a J-beta primer mix, a second PCR proceeded for about 7 to 11 cycles. Via MiXCR, TCRdb re-called the 5' RACE reads, giving one row per CDR3 protein. This table has around 1,100,000 distinct CDR3 sequences, about two fifths appearing once. The length of the CDR3 is 14 residues. J was trimmed by 8 bases and V by 7 bases; bases with no gene match: 6. The sequenced sample was blood. The sequence derives from a man between 18 and 35 years old in good health. The genes are TRBV12-3 or TRBV12-4 and TRBJ2-1; 12 bases align to TRBD2. The CDR3 DNA follows: TGTGCCAGCACCCTAGCGGGGGGGCCGTATGAGCAGTTCTTC. Translated: CASTLAGGPYEQFF.